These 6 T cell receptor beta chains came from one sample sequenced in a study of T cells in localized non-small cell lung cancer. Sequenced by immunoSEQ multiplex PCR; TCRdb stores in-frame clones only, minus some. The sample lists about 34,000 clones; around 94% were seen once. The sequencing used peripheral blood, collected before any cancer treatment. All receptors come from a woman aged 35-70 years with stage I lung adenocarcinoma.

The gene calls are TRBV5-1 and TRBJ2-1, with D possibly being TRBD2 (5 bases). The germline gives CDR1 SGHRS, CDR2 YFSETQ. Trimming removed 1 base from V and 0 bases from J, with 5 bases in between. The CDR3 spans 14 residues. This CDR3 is CASSLTSSYNEQFF. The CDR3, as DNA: TGCGCCAGCAGCTTGACTAGCTCCTACAATGAGCAGTTCTTC.

CDR3 loop: CSVVGGRAQGFF. CDR3 DNA: TGCAGCGTTGTTGGCGGGAGGGCGCAAGGGTTCTTC. The chain is built from TRBV29-1 and TRBJ2-1, with 9 bases aligning to TRBD2. The V and J ends lost 4 bases and 15 bases, in that order; junction bases with no gene match: 10. The CDR3 spans 12 residues. The germline V gene encodes CDR1 SQVTM and CDR2 ANQGSEA.

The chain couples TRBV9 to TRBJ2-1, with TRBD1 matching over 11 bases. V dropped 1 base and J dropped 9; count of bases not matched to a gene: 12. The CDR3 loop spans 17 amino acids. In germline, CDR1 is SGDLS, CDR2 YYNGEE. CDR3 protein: CASSVKVGQGVGSEQFF. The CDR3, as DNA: TGTGCCAGCAGCGTAAAAGTGGGACAGGGGGTGGGGAGTGAGCAGTTCTTC.

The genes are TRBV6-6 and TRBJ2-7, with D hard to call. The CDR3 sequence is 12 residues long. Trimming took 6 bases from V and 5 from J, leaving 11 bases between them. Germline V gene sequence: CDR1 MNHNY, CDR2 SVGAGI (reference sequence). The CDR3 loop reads CASSRTGDEQYF. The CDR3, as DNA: TGTGCCAGCAGCAGAACCGGAGACGAGCAGTACTTC.

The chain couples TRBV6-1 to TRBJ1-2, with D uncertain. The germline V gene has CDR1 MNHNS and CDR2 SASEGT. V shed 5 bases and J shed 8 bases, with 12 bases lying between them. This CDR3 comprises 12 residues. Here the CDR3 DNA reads TGTGCCAGCAGTTTGTGGGGAGAAGGCTACACCTTC. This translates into CASSLWGEGYTF.

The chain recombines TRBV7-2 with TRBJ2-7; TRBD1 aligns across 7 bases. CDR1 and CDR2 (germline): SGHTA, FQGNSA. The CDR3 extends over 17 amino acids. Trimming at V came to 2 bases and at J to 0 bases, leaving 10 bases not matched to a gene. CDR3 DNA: TGTGCCAGCAGCTTATACGGACAGGAGCTACTCTCCTACGAGCAGTACTTC. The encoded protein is CASSLYGQELLSYEQYF.